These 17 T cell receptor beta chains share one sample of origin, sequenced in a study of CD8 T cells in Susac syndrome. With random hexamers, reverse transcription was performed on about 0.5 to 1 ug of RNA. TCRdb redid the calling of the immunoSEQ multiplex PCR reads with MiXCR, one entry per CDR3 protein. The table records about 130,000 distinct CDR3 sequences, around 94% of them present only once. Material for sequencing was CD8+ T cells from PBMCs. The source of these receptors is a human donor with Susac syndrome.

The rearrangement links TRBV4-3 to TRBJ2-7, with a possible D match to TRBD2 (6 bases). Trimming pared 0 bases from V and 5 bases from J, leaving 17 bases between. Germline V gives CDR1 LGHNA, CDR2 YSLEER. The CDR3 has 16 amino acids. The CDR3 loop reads CASSQDQAGSSDEQYF. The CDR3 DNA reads TGCGCCAGCAGCCAAGATCAGGCCGGGAGTAGCGACGAGCAGTACTTC.

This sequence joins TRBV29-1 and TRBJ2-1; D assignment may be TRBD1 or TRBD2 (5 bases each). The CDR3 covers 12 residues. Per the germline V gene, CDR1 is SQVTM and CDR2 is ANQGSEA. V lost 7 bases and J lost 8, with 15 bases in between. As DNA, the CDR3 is TGCAGCGCCCGCCCGCAGGGACATGAGCAGTTCTTC. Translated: CSARPQGHEQFF.

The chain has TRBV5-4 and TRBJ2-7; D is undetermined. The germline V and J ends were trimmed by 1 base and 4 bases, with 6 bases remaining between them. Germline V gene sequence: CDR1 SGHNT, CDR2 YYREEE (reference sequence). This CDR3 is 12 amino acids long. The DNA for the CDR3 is TGTGCCAGCAGCTTGATGGGGTACGAGCAGTACTTC. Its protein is CASSLMGYEQYF.

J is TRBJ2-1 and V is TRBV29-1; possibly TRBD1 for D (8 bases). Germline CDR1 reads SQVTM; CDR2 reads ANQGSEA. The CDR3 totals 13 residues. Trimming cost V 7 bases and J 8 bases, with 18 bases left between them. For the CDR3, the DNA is TGCAGCGCCGTAAACACAGGGGGGGATGAGCAGTTCTTC. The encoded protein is CSAVNTGGDEQFF.

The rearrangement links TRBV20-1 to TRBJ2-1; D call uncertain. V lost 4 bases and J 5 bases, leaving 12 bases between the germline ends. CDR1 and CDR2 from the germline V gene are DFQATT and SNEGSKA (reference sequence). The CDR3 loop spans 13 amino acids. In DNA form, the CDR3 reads TGCAGTGCTATTCCGCGGAGCAACAATGAGCAGTTCTTC. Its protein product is CSAIPRSNNEQFF.

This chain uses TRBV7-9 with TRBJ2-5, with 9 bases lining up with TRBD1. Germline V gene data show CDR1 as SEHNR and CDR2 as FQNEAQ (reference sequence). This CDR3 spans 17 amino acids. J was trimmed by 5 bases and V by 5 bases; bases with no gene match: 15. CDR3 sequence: CASSGRRDRVPWETQYF. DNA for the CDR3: TGTGCCAGCAGCGGCCGACGGGACAGGGTCCCTTGGGAGACCCAGTACTTC.

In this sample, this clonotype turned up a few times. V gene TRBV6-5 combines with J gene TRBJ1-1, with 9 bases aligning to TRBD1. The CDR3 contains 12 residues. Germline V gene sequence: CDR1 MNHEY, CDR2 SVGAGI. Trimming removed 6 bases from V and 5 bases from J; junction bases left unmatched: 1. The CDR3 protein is CASRTGGTEAFF. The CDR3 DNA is TGTGCCAGCAGGACAGGGGGGACTGAAGCTTTCTTT.

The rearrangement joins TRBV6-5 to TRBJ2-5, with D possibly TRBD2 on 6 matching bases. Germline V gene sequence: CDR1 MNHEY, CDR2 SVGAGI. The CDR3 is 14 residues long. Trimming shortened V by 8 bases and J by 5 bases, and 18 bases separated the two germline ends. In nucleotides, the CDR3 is TGTGCCAGCGGCCCAAACCGCAGCGGGGAGACCCAGTACTTC. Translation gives CASGPNRSGETQYF.

As DNA, the CDR3 is TGTGCCAGCAGTCACAGCAACCAAGCTTTCTTT. Its protein is CASSHSNQAFF. The genes are TRBV12-3 or TRBV12-4 and TRBJ1-1, with no clear D. Trimming removed 5 bases from V and 9 bases from J, with 10 bases in between. The CDR3 has 11 residues.

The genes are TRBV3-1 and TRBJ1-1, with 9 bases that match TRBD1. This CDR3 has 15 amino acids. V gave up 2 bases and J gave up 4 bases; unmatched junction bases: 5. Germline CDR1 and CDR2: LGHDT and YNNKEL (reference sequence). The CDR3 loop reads CASSQWDREPTEAFF. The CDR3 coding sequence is TGTGCCAGCAGCCAATGGGACAGGGAACCCACTGAAGCTTTCTTT.

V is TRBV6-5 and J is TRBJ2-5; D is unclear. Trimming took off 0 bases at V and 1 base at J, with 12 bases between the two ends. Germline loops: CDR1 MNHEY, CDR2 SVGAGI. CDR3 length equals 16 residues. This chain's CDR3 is CASSYSVGRTQETQYF. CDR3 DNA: TGTGCCAGCAGTTACTCCGTGGGCAGAACCCAAGAGACCCAGTACTTC.

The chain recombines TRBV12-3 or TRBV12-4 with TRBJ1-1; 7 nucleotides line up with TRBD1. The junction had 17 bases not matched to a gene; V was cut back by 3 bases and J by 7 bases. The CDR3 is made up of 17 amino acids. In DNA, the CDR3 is TGTGCCAGCAGTTTCTTAAGGGGGCCTAAAGTGGTGGTTGAAGCTTTCTTT. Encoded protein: CASSFLRGPKVVVEAFF.

CDR3 sequence (DNA): TGTGCCAGCACGTCGAGGGACTGGTCCTACAATGAGCAGTTCTTC. This sequence encodes CASTSRDWSYNEQFF. The chain uses TRBV9 and TRBJ2-1, with D tentatively TRBD2 (6 bases). Germline V gene data show CDR1 as SGDLS and CDR2 as YYNGEE. The CDR3 consists of 15 residues. With 6 bases removed from V and 1 base from J, the gap between germline ends came to 14 bases. Using reference TRBV9 and TRBJ2-1 for the parts outside the CDR3, the full variable domain is DSGVTQTPKHLITATGQRVTLRCSPRSGDLSVYWYQQSLDQGLQFLIQYYNGEERAKGNILERFSAQQFPDLHSELNLSSLELGDSALYFCASTSRDWSYNEQFFGPGTRLTVL.

CDR3 nucleotide sequence: TGTGCCAGCAGTCCCGGGGTCCTCTACAATGAGCAGTTCTTC. Translation gives CASSPGVLYNEQFF. The chain employs TRBV6-5 and TRBJ2-1, with D possibly matching TRBD2 (5 bases). The CDR3 contains 14 residues. The germline gives CDR1 MNHEY, CDR2 SVGAGI. Trimming left V 5 bases short and J 3 bases short, with 11 bases between.

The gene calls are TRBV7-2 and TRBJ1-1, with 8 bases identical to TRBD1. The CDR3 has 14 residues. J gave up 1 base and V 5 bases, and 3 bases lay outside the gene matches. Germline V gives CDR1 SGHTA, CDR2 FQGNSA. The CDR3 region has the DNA TGTGCCAGCAGCGACGGACAGGGGAACACTGAAGCTTTCTTT. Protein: CASSDGQGNTEAFF.

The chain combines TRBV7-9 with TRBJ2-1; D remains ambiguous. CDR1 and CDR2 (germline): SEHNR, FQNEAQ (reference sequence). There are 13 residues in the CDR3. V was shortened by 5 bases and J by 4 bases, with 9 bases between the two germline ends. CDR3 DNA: TGTGCCAGCAGCCACCCACAGTACAATGAGCAGTTCTTC. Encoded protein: CASSHPQYNEQFF.

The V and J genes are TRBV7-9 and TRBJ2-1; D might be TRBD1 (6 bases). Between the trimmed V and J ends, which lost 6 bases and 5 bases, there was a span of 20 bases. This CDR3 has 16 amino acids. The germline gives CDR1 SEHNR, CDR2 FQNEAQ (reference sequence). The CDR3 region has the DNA TGTGCCAGCAGTTATCCCGACAGGTGGACTGACAATGAGCAGTTCTTC. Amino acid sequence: CASSYPDRWTDNEQFF.